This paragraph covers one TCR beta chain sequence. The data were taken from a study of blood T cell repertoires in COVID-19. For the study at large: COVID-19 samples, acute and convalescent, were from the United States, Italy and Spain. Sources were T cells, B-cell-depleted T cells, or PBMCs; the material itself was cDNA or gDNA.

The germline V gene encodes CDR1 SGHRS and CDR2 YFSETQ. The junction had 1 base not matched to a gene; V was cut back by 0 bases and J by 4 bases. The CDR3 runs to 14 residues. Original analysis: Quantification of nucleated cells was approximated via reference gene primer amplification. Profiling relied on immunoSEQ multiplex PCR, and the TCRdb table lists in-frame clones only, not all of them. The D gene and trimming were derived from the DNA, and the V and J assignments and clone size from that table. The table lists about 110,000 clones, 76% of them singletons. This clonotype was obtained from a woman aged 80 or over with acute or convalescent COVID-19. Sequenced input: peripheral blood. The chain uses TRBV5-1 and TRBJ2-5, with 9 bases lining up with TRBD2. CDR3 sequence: CASSLERGAETQYF. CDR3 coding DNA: TGCGCCAGCAGCTTGGAGCGGGGGGCAGAGACCCAGTACTTC. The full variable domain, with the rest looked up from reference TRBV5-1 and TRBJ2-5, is KAGVTQTPRYLIKTRGQQVTLSCSPISGHRSVSWYQQTPGQGLQFLFEYFSETQRNKGNFPGRFSGRQFSNSRSEMNVSTLELGDSALYLCASSLERGAETQYFGPGTRLLVL.